The 2 T cell receptor beta chains reported below all come from one sample, sequenced in a study of shared clonotypes between healthy human individuals. Method: immunoSEQ multiplex PCR; TCRdb's copy keeps in-frame clones and lacks some. This table has around 320,000 clones, around 87% appearing once. The sample comprised memory CD8+ T cells sorted from blood. Subset in this sample: CD45RO+ cells pooled with CCR7-negative TemRA cells. These receptors originate from a man younger than 35 in good health.

The chain is built from TRBV5-6 and TRBJ2-2, with a tentative D call TRBD1 (6 bases). Trimming pared 0 bases from V and 5 bases from J, leaving 20 bases between. Germline V gene lookup returns CDR1 SGHDT and CDR2 YYEEEE. CDR3 length: 18 residues. CDR3 residues: CASSLGPGWTEETGELFF. In DNA, the CDR3 is TGTGCCAGCAGCTTGGGCCCCGGTTGGACAGAGGAGACCGGGGAGCTGTTTTTT.

The gene calls are TRBV29-1 and TRBJ2-7, with TRBD1 as a possible D gene (6 bases). This CDR3 has 13 residues. The germline gives CDR1 SQVTM, CDR2 ANQGSEA. The ends were cut back, 6 bases at V and 3 bases at J, with 15 bases in the middle. The CDR3 sequence is CSVTGTTHYEQYF. CDR3 sequence (DNA): TGCAGCGTAACCGGGACAACACACTACGAGCAGTACTTC.